This T cell receptor (beta chain) was documented in a study of cytomegalovirus exposure and HLA in healthy donors. The study, taken as a whole, reports: Among TCR beta chains, those listed as cytomegalovirus-associated numbered over 150.

The CDR3 runs to 15 residues. Trimming pared 1 base from V and 4 bases from J, leaving 13 bases between. In germline, CDR1 is SGHTA, CDR2 FQGTGA. As regards this clone: Its specificity is not known.

Assay: immunoSEQ multiplex PCR; the TCRdb copy retains only in-frame clones and omits some. The sample holds about 130,000 clones, 95% to 96% seen once. The receptor was derived from a man between 18 and 35 years old in good health and CMV-seronegative. The chain has TRBV7-3 and TRBJ1-1, with no clear D. Material: PBMCs. The CDR3 DNA reads TGTGCCAGCAGCTTAAGTGCGGGCCGGAGCACTGAAGCTTTCTTT. Protein sequence: CASSLSAGRSTEAFF.